This is a list of T cell receptor beta chains from one sample in a study of T cell responses to AZD1222 COVID-19 vaccine. The repertoire was sequenced with immunoSEQ multiplex PCR; TCRdb's copy has only in-frame clones and lacks some. The table lists 150,000 to 200,000 clones, almost 95% of them singletons. The source material was peripheral blood, sampled on day 0 of AZD1222 vaccination. The receptors come from an adult in good health. The CDR3 runs from the conserved cysteine through the conserved F or W. The D gene is left open where the match is weak. Some rows mark clone size as missing; the rest say once, few, many or name a class of expanded clone.

clone size,D gene,V gene,J gene,CDR3 protein,CDR3 DNA
.,.,TRBV5-5,TRBJ1-1,CASSNSMNTEAFF,TGTGCCAGCAGCAACAGTATGAACACTGAAGCTTTCTTT
.,.,TRBV6-5,TRBJ1-3,CASSYSAGKLLNTIYF,TGTGCCAGCAGTTATTCCGCAGGGAAGCTTTTGAACACCATATATTTT
.,TRBD2,TRBV5-6,TRBJ2-1,CASSPDSGSSYNEQFF,TGTGCCAGCAGCCCGGATAGCGGGAGCTCCTACAATGAGCAGTTCTTC
.,TRBD1,TRBV12-5,TRBJ2-1,CASGSGTGPYNEQFF,TGTGCTAGTGGTTCCGGGACAGGGCCCTACAATGAGCAGTTCTTC
few,.,TRBV3-1/TRBV3-2,TRBJ1-5,CASSQGTSNQPQHF,TGTGCCAGCAGCCAAGGGACATCCAATCAGCCCCAGCATTTT
.,TRBD1,TRBV10-3,TRBJ2-3,CAIRQTGNTDTQYF,TGTGCCATCCGCCAGACAGGGAACACAGATACGCAGTATTTT
once,.,TRBV9,TRBJ2-7,CASSIRDGHEQYF,TGTGCCAGCAGCATCCGGGACGGCCACGAGCAGTACTTC
.,.,TRBV6-5,TRBJ2-1,CASTVGNNEQFF,TGTGCCAGCACCGTAGGTAACAATGAGCAGTTCTTC
.,TRBD1,TRBV5-6,TRBJ1-5,CASSLANGQGAGQPQHF,TGTGCCAGCAGCTTGGCCAATGGGCAGGGGGCGGGTCAGCCCCAGCATTTT
.,.,TRBV5-1,TRBJ1-3,CASSLEGGASGNTIYF,TGCGCCAGCAGCTTGGAGGGGGGCGCATCTGGAAACACCATATATTTT
.,.,TRBV6-5,TRBJ1-5,CASSTDSPNQPQHF,TGTGCCAGCAGCACGGACAGTCCAAATCAGCCCCAGCATTTT
.,TRBD1,TRBV4-2,TRBJ2-1,CASSQDTQGAYNEQFF,TGTGCCAGCAGCCAAGATACGCAGGGGGCATACAATGAGCAGTTCTTC
once,.,TRBV12-3/TRBV12-4,TRBJ2-2,CATSGTNTGELFF,TGTGCCACCTCGGGGACTAACACCGGGGAGCTGTTTTTT
once,TRBD1,TRBV7-9,TRBJ2-7,CASSLGGQDYEQYF,TGTGCCAGCAGCTTAGGGGGACAGGACTACGAGCAGTACTTC
.,TRBD1,TRBV7-3,TRBJ1-1,CASSLKGGGNTEAFF,TGTGCCAGCAGCTTAAAAGGGGGCGGGAACACTGAAGCTTTCTTT
.,.,TRBV7-7,TRBJ2-7,CASSTGLSYEQYF,TGTGCTAGCAGCACGGGACTCTCCTACGAGCAGTACTTC
.,TRBD2,TRBV11-2,TRBJ2-2,CASRLAAGELFF,TGTGCCAGTAGACTAGCGGCCGGGGAGCTGTTTTTT
.,.,TRBV28,TRBJ1-1,CASRQGTVNTEAFF,TGTGCCAGCAGACAAGGGACGGTGAACACTGAAGCTTTCTTT
few,TRBD1,TRBV5-6,TRBJ1-2,CASSLGQGAGYGYTF,TGTGCCAGCAGCTTGGGCCAGGGGGCGGGGTATGGCTACACCTTC
.,.,TRBV9,TRBJ1-6,CASSAHPQGPNSPLHF,TGTGCCAGCAGCGCGCACCCACAGGGACCTAATTCACCCCTCCACTTT
.,TRBD1,TRBV4-2,TRBJ1-6,CASSLGQGGDNSPLHF,TGTGCCAGCAGCCTTGGACAGGGAGGGGATAATTCACCCCTCCACTTT
.,TRBD1,TRBV5-4,TRBJ1-4,CASSGDRGGFNEKLFF,TGTGCCAGCAGCGGGGACAGGGGAGGATTTAATGAAAAACTGTTTTTT
.,TRBD1,TRBV9,TRBJ1-2,CASSPPAGTGEGSYGYTF,TGTGCCAGCAGCCCCCCCGCCGGGACAGGGGAAGGTAGCTATGGCTACACCTTC
.,.,TRBV12-3/TRBV12-4,TRBJ1-3,CASSTTGRNTIYF,TGTGCCAGCAGTACAACAGGCAGAAACACCATATATTTT
once,.,TRBV11-3,TRBJ2-7,CASSLGGTYEQYF,TGTGCCAGCAGCTTAGGGGGGACCTACGAGCAGTACTTC
.,.,TRBV6-1,TRBJ1-5,CASSETDGQPQHF,TGTGCCAGCAGTGAAACAGACGGGCAGCCCCAGCATTTT
.,.,TRBV19,TRBJ2-7,CASSIFRDISYEQYF,TGTGCCAGTAGTATCTTCCGGGACATCTCCTACGAGCAGTACTTC
once,TRBD2,TRBV7-2,TRBJ2-3,CASRGSGRSSDTQYF,TGTGCCAGCAGAGGTAGCGGGAGGTCTTCAGATACGCAGTATTTT
.,.,TRBV6-1,TRBJ2-7,CASSEAGAGPYEQYF,TGTGCCAGCAGTGAAGCTGGGGCAGGACCCTACGAGCAGTACTTC
.,.,TRBV10-3,TRBJ1-3,CAISEDGSQRSTIYF,TGTGCCATCAGTGAGGACGGCAGCCAACGCAGCACCATATATTTT
.,.,TRBV9,TRBJ1-5,CASSPSGKGQPQHF,TGTGCCAGCAGCCCTTCAGGGAAGGGACAGCCCCAGCATTTT
.,.,TRBV5-6,TRBJ1-2,CASSRGISDGYTF,TGTGCCAGCAGCCGGGGGATCTCCGACGGCTACACCTTC
.,.,TRBV4-1,TRBJ1-1,CASSPGPLMGTEAFF,TGCGCCAGCAGCCCCGGACCCCTGATGGGCACTGAAGCTTTCTTT
.,TRBD1,TRBV15,TRBJ1-1,CATSRRTGMGNTEAFF,TGTGCCACCAGCCGGCGGACAGGGATGGGGAACACTGAAGCTTTCTTT
.,TRBD2,TRBV28,TRBJ2-1,CASSPTGLAGYNEQFF,TGTGCCAGCAGTCCCACCGGACTAGCGGGATACAATGAGCAGTTCTTC
.,.,TRBV29-1,TRBJ1-2,CSVAGAADYGYTF,TGCAGCGTTGCAGGGGCAGCGGACTATGGCTACACCTTC
once,.,TRBV28,TRBJ2-7,CASTLRNDFQTYEQYF,TGTGCCAGCACCCTTCGAAACGACTTTCAGACCTACGAGCAGTACTTC
once,TRBD1,TRBV2,TRBJ1-2,CASRIGQGDGYTF,TGTGCCAGCAGGATCGGACAGGGGGACGGCTACACCTTC
.,TRBD2,TRBV27,TRBJ2-1,CASGGLAGGVEQFF,TGTGCCAGCGGGGGACTAGCGGGAGGTGTTGAGCAGTTCTTC
.,TRBD1,TRBV7-9,TRBJ1-5,CASSAQGAQPQHF,TGTGCCAGCAGTGCACAGGGGGCTCAGCCCCAGCATTTT
.,.,TRBV28,TRBJ1-6,CASMDSPIYNSPLHF,TGTGCCAGCATGGACAGCCCTATCTATAATTCACCCCTCCACTTT
.,.,TRBV6-6,TRBJ2-1,CASSYGFNEQFF,TGTGCCAGCAGTTACGGGTTTAATGAGCAGTTCTTC
.,TRBD1,TRBV2,TRBJ1-5,CASNTGGGNQPQHF,TGTGCCAGCAATACAGGGGGAGGCAATCAGCCCCAGCATTTT
.,TRBD1,TRBV6-5,TRBJ2-2,CASSSTGGANTGELFF,TGTGCCAGCAGTTCGACAGGGGGCGCCAACACCGGGGAGCTGTTTTTT
.,TRBD1,TRBV29-1,TRBJ1-2,CSVKTGGDYGYTF,TGCAGCGTTAAGACAGGGGGCGACTATGGCTACACCTTC
once,.,TRBV28,TRBJ2-7,CASSLGGTLYYEQYF,TGTGCCAGCAGTTTAGGAGGGACCCTATACTACGAGCAGTACTTC
.,TRBD1,TRBV10-3,TRBJ2-7,CAISESMGQGRYEQYF,TGTGCCATCAGTGAGTCAATGGGACAGGGCCGATACGAGCAGTACTTC
.,TRBD1,TRBV13,TRBJ1-2,CASSPLYPTGGTYGYTF,TGTGCCAGCAGCCCACTCTACCCGACAGGGGGAACTTATGGCTACACCTTC
.,TRBD1,TRBV5-1,TRBJ2-2,CASSLTGGSGTGELFF,TGCGCCAGCAGCTTAACAGGGGGCTCCGGGACCGGGGAGCTGTTTTTT
.,.,TRBV12-3/TRBV12-4,TRBJ1-6,CASSLDGLPPLHF,TGTGCCAGCAGTTTAGATGGGTTGCCACCCCTCCACTTT
.,.,TRBV18,TRBJ1-5,CASSPVGLNQPQHF,TGTGCCAGCTCACCCGTGGGCCTCAATCAGCCCCAGCATTTT
.,TRBD2,TRBV4-2,TRBJ2-7,CASSQETSPSYEQYF,TGTGCCAGCAGCCAAGAGACTAGCCCCTCCTACGAGCAGTACTTC
.,TRBD2,TRBV5-1,TRBJ2-1,CASSPISGASYNEQFF,TGCGCCAGCAGCCCGATTAGCGGGGCATCCTACAATGAGCAGTTCTTC
.,.,TRBV19,TRBJ1-2,CASRYHDRTRNYGYTF,TGTGCCAGTAGATACCACGACAGAACCCGAAACTATGGCTACACCTTC
.,.,TRBV7-8,TRBJ1-1,CASSLSDRGGTEAFF,TGTGCCAGCAGCTTATCAGACAGAGGGGGGACTGAAGCTTTCTTT
.,TRBD2,TRBV9,TRBJ2-6,CASSADLSGFPSGANVLTF,TGTGCCAGCAGCGCAGACCTTAGCGGGTTCCCCTCTGGGGCCAACGTCCTGACTTTC
.,.,TRBV27,TRBJ1-5,CASSLGIGDQPQHF,TGTGCCAGCAGTTTAGGTATCGGGGATCAGCCCCAGCATTTT
.,TRBD2,TRBV9,TRBJ2-1,CASSPPAGAHYNEQFF,TGTGCCAGCAGCCCGCCAGCGGGAGCCCACTACAATGAGCAGTTCTTC
.,TRBD1,TRBV6-5,TRBJ1-3,CASSPGQGSGNTIYF,TGTGCCAGCAGTCCAGGACAGGGCTCTGGAAACACCATATATTTT
.,.,TRBV7-9,TRBJ2-3,CASSLGIAGGYGDTQYF,TGTGCCAGCAGCTTAGGCATCGCAGGGGGGTACGGGGATACGCAGTATTTT